The 18 T cell receptor beta chains reported below all come from one sample, sequenced in a study of T cell clonality in common variable immunodeficiency. Repertoires were generated with immunoSEQ multiplex PCR, while TCRdb's copy carries only in-frame clones and drops some. The table records fewer than 60,000 clones without singletons, the ten largest covering just over 2%. The sequenced sample was peripheral blood mononuclear cells. The receptors here all came from a person between 18 and 70 years old in good health.

This clone was found many times. Other DNA sequences in this specimen translate into the identical CDR3. Partial CDR3 DNA: TGTGCCTGGAGTGTAAGGCAGGGTGCTTCACCC. This translates into CAWSVRQGASP. The CDR3 in its entirety is CAWSVRQGASPLHF. This chain connects TRBV30 to TRBJ1-6, with D perhaps TRBD1 (5 bases). The CDR3 goes on 3 residues after the read ends, and that part is filled in from the germline J gene. The CDR3 totals 14 residues. Between the trimmed V and J ends, which lost 0 bases and 9 bases, there was a span of 12 bases. From germline, CDR1 is GTSNPN and CDR2 SVGIG (reference sequence).

Note on this clone: The read stops 3 residues short of the end of the CDR3; the missing end is completed from the germline J gene. The V call is TRBV6-2 or TRBV6-3, the J call TRBJ1-1, with 7 bases fitting TRBD1. CDR3 length: 14 residues. Germline V gives CDR1 MNHEY, CDR2 SVGEGT. J was trimmed by 3 bases and V by 5 bases; bases with no gene match: 6. CDR3 DNA, as far as it was read: TGTGCCAGCAGTGCTGGACAGGAGTACACTGAA. As protein: CASSAGQEYTE. The entire CDR3 sequence reads CASSAGQEYTEAFF.

CDR3: CAWGREASPLHF. The covered CDR3 bases are TGTGCCTGGGGCAGGGAGGCCTCACCC. This chain links TRBV30 with TRBJ1-6, with D possibly TRBD1 on 5 matching bases. The CDR3 end lies 3 residues beyond the end of the read and is filled in from the germline J gene. Germline loops: CDR1 GTSNPN, CDR2 SVGIG (reference sequence). The CDR3 consists of 12 residues. With 5 bases removed from V and 10 bases from J, the gap between germline ends came to 12 bases.

This clone was detected many times. The CDR3 end is not reached by the read, which stops 3 residues before it; the germline J gene fills it in. The rearrangement joins TRBV20-1 to TRBJ2-4; 10 bases align to TRBD2. The germline V gene has CDR1 DFQATT and CDR2 SNEGSKA (reference sequence). The CDR3 runs to 16 residues. CDR3 protein: CSAPKKAGGIQETQYF. The CDR3 DNA, read in part, is TGCAGTGCCCCTAAAAAAGCGGGGGGGATCCAAGAGACT.

This clone has at least ten counts. The read ends 3 residues shy of where the CDR3 ends; the end is completed using the germline J gene. This chain links TRBV19 with TRBJ2-3; 10 bases are a match to TRBD2. This CDR3 comprises 17 residues. The trim removed 2 bases at V and 3 bases at J, leaving 8 bases unmatched. Germline V CDR1 and CDR2: LNHDA, SQIVND (reference sequence). The part of the CDR3 DNA that was read is TGTGCCAGTAGTATATGGCTAGCGGGAGTCGGAACAGATACG. Residues: CASSIWLAGVGTDT. The whole CDR3 sequence reads CASSIWLAGVGTDTQYF.

This clone was seen a few times. Read coverage stops 3 residues before the CDR3 terminus; the germline J gene supplies the remainder. This chain uses TRBV19 with TRBJ1-6; 10 bases fit TRBD1. The germline gives CDR1 LNHDA, CDR2 SQIVND (reference sequence). V lost 6 bases, J lost 9 bases, and 11 bases stayed unmatched. The CDR3 covers 16 residues. Incomplete CDR3 DNA: TGTGCCAGTAGGGGGGACAGGGGCGAGACCGGTTCACCC. Translation: CASRGDRGETGSP. The full CDR3 is CASRGDRGETGSPLHF.

The table lists this clone with many counts. The read finishes 3 residues shy of the CDR3 end, and the germline J gene is used to complete it. The genes are TRBV20-1 and TRBJ2-1; 14 nucleotides line up with TRBD2. The germline V gene encodes CDR1 DFQATT and CDR2 SNEGSKA (reference sequence). This CDR3 has 16 amino acids. The J segment lost 8 bases and the V segment lost 5 bases, leaving 11 bases of the junction unmatched. The covered CDR3 bases are TGCAGTGCTTATTCTCCCGGGACTAGCGGGGGTGATGAG. Its protein is CSAYSPGTSGGDE. The whole CDR3 sequence reads CSAYSPGTSGGDEQFF.

The table lists this clone with many counts. The CDR3 extends 3 residues past the end of the read, so its final part is completed from the germline J gene. This chain links TRBV19 with TRBJ1-3; D ambiguous. The CDR3 consists of 18 residues. Germline values: CDR1 LNHDA, CDR2 SQIVND (reference sequence). The germline V and J ends were trimmed by 5 bases and 1 base, with 21 bases remaining between them. The DNA read from the CDR3 is TGTGCCAGTAGTCTTCAATCAGTTGTTCTGATATCTGGAAACACC. As protein: CASSLQSVVLISGNT. The entire CDR3 protein is CASSLQSVVLISGNTIYF.

This clone was observed at least ten times. The read falls 3 residues short of the CDR3 end, and the missing part is taken from the germline J gene. The gene calls are TRBV5-4 and TRBJ1-4; D gene unclear. This CDR3 is 14 amino acids long. CDR1 SGHNT and CDR2 YYREEE come from the germline V gene (reference sequence). The V gene lost 3 bases and the J gene lost 3 bases, with 9 bases spanning the gap. The covered CDR3 bases are TGTGCCAGCAGCTCGGGGTTTTCTAATGAAAAA. Its translation: CASSSGFSNEK. The full CDR3 sequence reads CASSSGFSNEKLFF.

This clone was observed many times. The sequence runs out 3 residues before the end of the CDR3; the remainder is reconstructed from the germline J gene. The chain is built from TRBV20-1 and TRBJ2-1, with TRBD1 identical over 11 bases. The CDR3 has 16 amino acids. CDR1 and CDR2 (germline): DFQATT, SNEGSKA (reference sequence). V shed 5 bases and J 7 bases; nucleotides not matched to a gene: 13. Partial CDR3 DNA: TGCAGTGCTCCCCCAGGGGGACAGGGGGAAAAGAATGAG. Translating it yields CSAPPGGQGEKNE. The entire CDR3 protein reads CSAPPGGQGEKNEQFF.

About this clone itself: The DNA ends 3 residues before the CDR3 does, and the rest of the CDR3 is filled in from the germline J gene. This chain joins TRBV5-5 and TRBJ2-5; possibly TRBD1 for D (5 bases). V gave up 5 bases and J gave up 5 bases, with 10 bases separating them. The CDR3 is 12 amino acids. Germline CDR1 is SGHKS and CDR2 is YYEKEE (reference sequence). The CDR3 region is CASSLHRETQYF. Partial CDR3 DNA: TGTGCCAGCAGTCTGCACAGGGAGACC.

This clone was counted ten times or more. With the read ending 3 residues before the CDR3 end, the germline J gene is used to fill in that end. V and J are TRBV7-3 and TRBJ1-1; TRBD1 aligns across 9 bases. The trim removed 3 bases at V and 1 base at J, leaving 0 bases unmatched. This CDR3 is built from 14 residues. Germline V gene lookup returns CDR1 SGHTA and CDR2 FQGTGA. The CDR3: CASSLDRGNTEAFF. CDR3 bases read: TGTGCCAGCAGCTTGGACAGGGGGAACACTGAA.

This clone was counted ten times or more. The observed sequence ends 3 residues before the CDR3 terminus, with the missing tail filled in from the germline J gene. This chain connects TRBV6-1 to TRBJ2-3, with 7 bases that match TRBD2. Germline V gene lookup returns CDR1 MNHNS and CDR2 SASEGT. V shed 1 base and J 1 base; nucleotides not matched to a gene: 2. The CDR3 is 15 amino acids. The CDR3 reads CASSEVGGGTDTQYF. CDR3 DNA (partial): TGTGCCAGCAGTGAAGTTGGGGGGGGCACAGATACG.

This clone was observed a handful of times. The read finishes 3 residues shy of the CDR3 end, and the germline J gene is used to complete it. The chain employs TRBV7-2 and TRBJ1-1; D uncertain. The CDR3 runs 13 residues. Germline values: CDR1 SGHTA, CDR2 FQGNSA. The V gene lost 2 bases and the J gene lost 1 base, with 5 bases spanning the gap. Incomplete CDR3 DNA: TGTGCCAGCAGCTTACCAGGGAACACTGAA. Its translation: CASSLPGNTE. The full CDR3 is CASSLPGNTEAFF. Together with reference TRBV7-2 and TRBJ1-1, the CDR3 gives the full variable domain: GAGVSQSPSNKVTEKGKDVELRCDPISGHTALYWYRQSLGQGLEFLIYFQGNSAPDKSGLPSDRFSAERTGGSVSTLTIQRTQQEDSAVYLCASSLPGNTEAFFGQGTRLTVV.

As regards this clone: The DNA ends 3 residues before the CDR3 does, and the rest of the CDR3 is filled in from the germline J gene. The genes are TRBV7-9 and TRBJ1-2; 11 bases are shared with TRBD1. CDR3 length: 14 residues. Germline values: CDR1 SEHNR, CDR2 FQNEAQ (reference sequence). CDR3 loop: CASSSGQGAHDYTF. The CDR3 DNA, read in part, is TGTGCCAGCAGCTCCGGACAGGGGGCCCATGAC.

This clone was seen ten or more times. The part of the CDR3 DNA that was read is TGCAGTGCCCGGACTCATACAGATACG. Its protein product is CSARTHTDT. The entire CDR3 protein is CSARTHTDTQYF. The rearrangement links TRBV20-1 to TRBJ2-3; D might be TRBD2 (5 bases). The read ends 3 residues early relative to the CDR3; the germline J gene fills the gap. Trimming removed 6 bases at V and 3 bases at J, with 10 bases between. The CDR3 runs to 12 residues. Per the germline V gene, CDR1 is DFQATT and CDR2 is SNEGSKA (reference sequence).

This clone was recorded at least ten times. The sequenced fragment ends 3 residues before the CDR3 boundary, so the rest is inferred from the germline J gene. V gene TRBV11-2 combines with J gene TRBJ2-1; possibly TRBD1 for D (6 bases). CDR3 size: 14 residues. Per the germline V gene, CDR1 is SGHAT and CDR2 is FQNNGV. Trimming removed 5 bases at V and 7 bases at J, with 15 bases between. The CDR3 bases that were read are TGTGCCAGCAGCCCCCGGGACAAGGTGAATGAG. It specifies CASSPRDKVNE. The full CDR3 protein is CASSPRDKVNEQFF.

In regard to this clone: The CDR3 goes on 3 residues after the read ends, and that part is filled in from the germline J gene. V and J are TRBV2 and TRBJ2-2, with TRBD2 matching over 8 bases. V shed 5 bases, J shed 0 bases, and the junction held 8 bases outside the gene matches. This CDR3 comprises 17 residues. The germline V gene has CDR1 SNHLY and CDR2 FYNNEI. CDR3 region: CASSPGSGDSNTGELFF. The CDR3 bases that were read are TGTGCCAGCAGTCCCGGTAGCGGGGATTCGAACACCGGGGAG. The variable domain in full, completed from reference TRBV2 and TRBJ2-2, reads EPEVTQTPSHQVTQMGQEVILRCVPISNHLYFYWYRQILGQKVEFLVSFYNNEISEKSEIFDDQFSVERPDGSNFTLKIRSTKLEDSAMYFCASSPGSGDSNTGELFFGEGSRLTVL.